This TCR beta chain was documented in a study of shared clonotypes between healthy human individuals. Profiled with immunoSEQ multiplex PCR; TCRdb holds only in-frame clones, not every one. This table has over 850,000 clones, about 84% appearing once. This clone was seen a handful of times. This CDR3 has 17 amino acids. The V gene's germline CDR1 is MNHEY and CDR2 SMNVEV (reference sequence). Trimming cost V 0 bases and J 1 base, with 15 bases left between them. The chain has TRBV27 and TRBJ1-1, with D maybe TRBD1 (5 bases). Input material: memory CD4+ T cells from PBMCs. Subset of the sample: CD45RA-negative fraction. The sequence was obtained from a man aged 18 to 29 in good health. Some clones in this sample may be carry-over from other donors' samples. In nucleotides, the CDR3 is TGTGCCAGCAGTTTATCGGGCTGGGGACGGAGGAACACTGAAGCTTTCTTT. Amino acids: CASSLSGWGRRNTEAFF.